The 10 T cell receptor beta chains listed next were all sequenced from one sample in a study of radiotherapy plus CTLA-4 blockade in lung cancer. The repertoire was sequenced with immunoSEQ multiplex PCR; TCRdb's copy has only in-frame clones and lacks some. The sample shows about 60,000 clones, around 69% of them seen only once. The sample consisted of peripheral blood, taken from a patient treated with radiotherapy plus ipilimumab. These receptors came from a human donor with non-small cell lung cancer who had a complete response to radiotherapy plus ipilimumab.

The chain is built from TRBV5-1 and TRBJ1-2, with D perhaps TRBD1 (6 bases). The CDR3 covers 14 residues. V was shortened by 3 bases and J by 3 bases, with 12 bases between the two germline ends. CDR1 and CDR2 (germline): SGHRS, YFSETQ. CDR3 protein: CASSSDRPYYGYTF. Written as DNA, the CDR3 is TGCGCCAGCAGCTCGGACAGACCTTACTATGGCTACACCTTC.

The count of this clone is one. The V call is TRBV18, the J call TRBJ1-2; D unclear. This CDR3 has 16 amino acids. The germline CDR1 and CDR2 sequences are KGHSH and LQKENI. Trimming left V 0 bases short and J 4 bases short, with 15 bases between. The CDR3 here is CASSPPSSRLSYGYTF. CDR3 nucleotide sequence: TGTGCCAGCTCACCACCGTCATCCCGCCTGAGCTATGGCTACACCTTC.

The CDR3 region is CATEDRRNTEAFF. CDR3 bases: TGTGCCACCGAGGACAGGCGAAACACTGAAGCTTTCTTT. The chain has TRBV10-3 and TRBJ1-1; 7 nucleotides agree with TRBD1. The CDR3 totals 13 residues. Germline CDR1 ENHRY, CDR2 SYGVKD. After removal of 10 bases from V and 2 bases from J, the junction contained 7 bases not matched to a gene.

V and J are TRBV29-1 and TRBJ2-7; 8 bases align to TRBD1. Germline-derived CDR1 and CDR2 are SQVTM and ANQGSEA. J lost 5 bases, V lost 7 bases, and 10 bases had no gene match. This CDR3 is 13 amino acids long. The DNA of the CDR3 is TGCAGCGCTGTTAGGACAGGGAGTGACGAGCAGTACTTC. Its translation: CSAVRTGSDEQYF.

This clone was observed once. The V call is TRBV7-9, the J call TRBJ2-7, with 8 bases fitting TRBD2. V lost 1 base, J lost 3 bases, and 11 bases stayed unmatched. Germline-derived CDR1 and CDR2 are SEHNR and FQNEAQ (reference sequence). CDR3 length: 17 amino acids. DNA for the CDR3: TGTGCCAGCAGCTTAGGTCTAGGGAGCGGGAGTATCTACGAGCAGTACTTC. This translates into CASSLGLGSGSIYEQYF.

This chain connects TRBV6-5 to TRBJ1-6; D is perhaps TRBD1 (5 bases). The CDR3 consists of 14 residues. V lost 8 bases, J lost 6 bases, and 14 bases lay in between. CDR1 and CDR2 (germline): MNHEY, SVGAGI. The CDR3 spells CASGAAETNSPLHF. CDR3 DNA sequence: TGTGCCAGCGGGGCAGCAGAGACTAATTCACCCCTCCACTTT.

The chain has TRBV9 and TRBJ2-1; TRBD2 matches 8 bases. The CDR3 is 16 residues long. Unmatched junction bases numbered 4, after V lost 0 bases and J lost 2 bases. Germline CDR1 reads SGDLS; CDR2 reads YYNGEE. The chain's CDR3 is CASSVGSGSPYNEQFF. In DNA, the CDR3 is TGTGCCAGCAGCGTAGGGAGCGGGAGCCCCTACAATGAGCAGTTCTTC.

The rearrangement links TRBV9 to TRBJ2-1; D is perhaps TRBD1 (6 bases). The germline V and J ends were trimmed by 4 bases and 4 bases, with 24 bases remaining between them. Germline CDR1 SGDLS, CDR2 YYNGEE. CDR3 length equals 18 residues. The CDR3 DNA reads TGTGCCAGCAGCTTAGGTAGCCCCACAGGGTGGGAATACAATGAGCAGTTCTTC. Translating gives CASSLGSPTGWEYNEQFF.

The V and J genes are TRBV2 and TRBJ2-7; 7 bases agree with TRBD1. The CDR3 is 14 residues long. From germline, CDR1 is SNHLY and CDR2 FYNNEI. V was pared by 6 bases and J by 1 base, with 6 bases of the junction left unmatched. This chain's CDR3 is CASRETGVSYEQYF. CDR3 bases: TGTGCCAGCAGGGAAACAGGGGTTTCCTACGAGCAGTACTTC.

The rearrangement uses TRBV6-6 and TRBJ1-1; 7 positions match TRBD1. CDR1 is MNHNY and CDR2 is SVGAGI in the germline V gene (reference sequence). The junction had 11 bases not matched to a gene; V was cut back by 7 bases and J by 6 bases. The CDR3 is 14 residues long. In DNA, the CDR3 is TGTGCCAGCAAAGGGACAGTCATTACGGCTGAAGCTTTCTTT. Residues: CASKGTVITAEAFF.